The 21 T cell receptor beta chains presented below share a single source sample, sequenced in a study of T cells after yellow fever vaccination (dated by TCRdb to between 2018 and 2020). Libraries were built with 5' RACE. Sequenced on an Illumina HiSeq 2500. TCRdb applied fastp at Q25 and MiXCR to the public reads, then kept only in-frame beta chains. Here each entry gathers all rows of one CDR3 protein and keeps the most common genes and DNA. This sample holds around 610,000 distinct CDR3 sequences; approximately 13% were observed only once. In total, the top ten clones hold about 14% of the sample. The intended sense of this specimen's treatment or condition label: live attenuated yellow fever vaccine strain. Sequenced material: PBMCs, taken on the day of the yellow fever booster vaccination. These receptors originate from a young man who received the YFV17D yellow fever vaccine.

The chain has TRBV10-3 and TRBJ2-5; D is uncertain. The V end was cut by 0 bases, the J end by 5 bases, with 4 bases between. Germline values: CDR1 ENHRY, CDR2 SYGVKD. This CDR3 contains 12 residues. Here the CDR3 DNA reads TGTGCCATCAGTGAGTCGACCGAGACCCAGTACTTC. As protein: CAISESTETQYF.

This clonotype has only a few counts. The rearrangement joins TRBV24-1 to TRBJ2-1, with D tentatively TRBD2 (6 bases). Looked up from germline, CDR1 is KGHDR and CDR2 is SFDVKD. This CDR3 contains 17 residues. Trimming removed 4 bases from V and 0 bases from J, with 15 bases in between. The CDR3 spells CATSDAGGESSYNEQFF. CDR3 nucleotide sequence: TGTGCCACCAGTGACGCCGGCGGGGAAAGCTCCTACAATGAGCAGTTCTTC.

The V gene is TRBV4-3, the J gene TRBJ2-7; TRBD2 agrees at 8 bases. Germline CDR1 is LGHNA and CDR2 is YSLEER. The CDR3 consists of 15 residues. V was pared by 1 base and J by 1 base, with 3 bases of the junction left unmatched. The CDR3, as DNA: TGCGCCAGCAGCCAAGTGGGCGGGAGGTCCTACGAGCAGTACTTC. It codes for CASSQVGGRSYEQYF.

This clonotype has a handful of counts. The chain uses TRBV12-3 or TRBV12-4 and TRBJ2-7; the D gene is possibly TRBD1 (6 bases). The ends were cut back, 3 bases at V and 0 bases at J, with 9 bases in the middle. The CDR3 totals 14 residues. The CDR3 nucleotides are TGTGCCAGCAGTTTTGAGGACAGCTCCTACGAGCAGTACTTC. Amino acids: CASSFEDSSYEQYF.

This clonotype was observed a handful of times. The V call is TRBV12-3 or TRBV12-4, the J call TRBJ2-1; 9 nucleotides align to TRBD2. CDR3 size: 14 residues. The V segment lost 10 bases and the J segment 10 bases; nucleotides outside the gene matches: 14. CDR3 DNA: TGTGCCACCTCTCAGGCGGGAGGGCCATTAGAGCAGTTCTTC. Translation gives CATSQAGGPLEQFF.

This clonotype appeared a few times. CDR3 sequence: CASSLFSGDTGGTGGYTF. The CDR3 nucleotides are TGTGCCAGCAGTTTGTTCTCCGGTGACACAGGGGGCACGGGTGGCTACACCTTC. The chain recombines TRBV28 with TRBJ1-2; 9 bases line up with TRBD1. The CDR3 is 18 residues long. Germline V gene lookup returns CDR1 MDHEN and CDR2 SYDVKM. The V and J ends lost 3 bases and 7 bases, in that order; junction bases with no gene match: 18.

The V and J genes are TRBV7-2 and TRBJ2-7; D may be TRBD1 (6 bases). The CDR3 sequence is 14 residues long. Deletions cut 3 bases from V and 1 base from J, with 10 bases between. Germline V lookup: CDR1 SGHTA, CDR2 FQGNSA. The CDR3 loop reads CASSFLGQSYEQYF. CDR3 nucleotide sequence: TGTGCCAGCAGCTTTTTAGGACAGTCCTACGAGCAGTACTTC.

The chain joins TRBV10-3 to TRBJ2-3; possibly TRBD2 for D (5 bases). V was trimmed by 2 bases and J by 2 bases, leaving 14 bases between them. Germline V lookup: CDR1 ENHRY, CDR2 SYGVKD. The CDR3 is made up of 16 amino acids. CDR3 residues: CAISEGEGLATDTQYF. CDR3 DNA: TGTGCCATCAGTGAGGGGGAAGGACTTGCCACAGATACGCAGTATTTT.

This clonotype has a handful of counts. The V and J genes are TRBV20-1 and TRBJ1-4; weak D call: TRBD1 (5 bases). The CDR3 spans 14 residues. V was cut by 3 bases and J by 1 base, with 9 bases left in between. Looked up from germline, CDR1 is DFQATT and CDR2 is SNEGSKA (reference sequence). The CDR3 DNA reads TGCAGTGCTAGTTATGGGGGAACTAATGAAAAACTGTTTTTT. Translation: CSASYGGTNEKLFF.

This clonotype was observed many times. The chain is built from TRBV10-3 and TRBJ2-5, with 7 nucleotides matching TRBD1. The CDR3 sequence is 17 residues long. Looked up from germline, CDR1 is ENHRY and CDR2 is SYGVKD. V was clipped by 6 bases and J by 0 bases; unmatched bases: 13. CDR3 protein: CAISSAPGTENQETQYF. CDR3 coding DNA: TGTGCCATCAGCTCAGCCCCGGGGACAGAGAACCAAGAGACCCAGTACTTC.

In its sample, this clonotype was seen a few times. The chain is built from TRBV7-2 and TRBJ2-1; the match to TRBD2 covers 8 bases. Germline V gene data show CDR1 as SGHTA and CDR2 as FQGNSA. The CDR3 is 16 amino acids. Trimming took 1 base from V and 4 from J; bases not matched to a gene: 6. CDR3 region: CASSLGSGGIYNEQFF. The CDR3 nucleotides read TGTGCCAGCAGCTTAGGGTCGGGAGGGATTTACAATGAGCAGTTCTTC.

This clonotype showed up just a few times. The chain has TRBV20-1 and TRBJ2-5; no firm D call. V lost 4 bases and J 4 bases, leaving 16 bases between the germline ends. The CDR3 runs to 14 residues. Germline lookup yields CDR1 DFQATT and CDR2 SNEGSKA (reference sequence). The CDR3: CSATRVGVRETQYF. The DNA for the CDR3 is TGCAGTGCTACCCGGGTGGGTGTGCGAGAGACCCAGTACTTC.

The V gene is TRBV20-1, the J gene TRBJ2-1, with a tentative D call TRBD2 (5 bases). Germline values: CDR1 DFQATT, CDR2 SNEGSKA (reference sequence). This CDR3 has 14 amino acids. Between the trimmed V and J ends, which lost 3 bases and 1 base, there was a span of 10 bases. The CDR3 is CSASRGPSYNEQFF. The DNA of the CDR3 is TGCAGTGCTAGCCGCGGGCCTTCCTACAATGAGCAGTTCTTC.

This clonotype appeared a few times. The chain uses TRBV5-6 and TRBJ2-7, with TRBD2 matching 8 bases. CDR3 length equals 17 residues. Unmatched junction bases numbered 17, after V lost 2 bases and J lost 7 bases. Germline assignment: CDR1 SGHDT and CDR2 YYEEEE. The CDR3 sequence: CASSLSRGAGDLGEQYF. The CDR3, as DNA: TGTGCCAGCAGCTTATCCCGGGGAGCGGGAGACTTGGGAGAGCAGTACTTC.

There are a few counts of this clonotype. The chain joins TRBV5-1 to TRBJ2-5; maybe TRBD2 (6 bases). Trimming pared 4 bases from V and 4 bases from J, leaving 14 bases between. Germline CDR1 and CDR2: SGHRS and YFSETQ. The CDR3 spans 14 residues. This CDR3 is CASSPGTEGETQYF. CDR3 nucleotide sequence: TGCGCCAGCAGCCCCGGGACTGAGGGAGAGACCCAGTACTTC.

This clonotype was picked up a small number of times. Here the CDR3 DNA reads TGCGCCAGCAGCCAAGTCTTGGCAGGGGCAGAGACCCAGTACTTC. It translates to CASSQVLAGAETQYF. V is TRBV4-1 and J is TRBJ2-5; the D gene is possibly TRBD1 (6 bases). The germline gives CDR1 MGHRA, CDR2 YSYEKL. V was trimmed by 1 base and J by 4 bases, leaving 13 bases between them. This CDR3 is built from 15 residues.

The V call is TRBV28, the J call TRBJ2-3, with TRBD2 matching 9 bases. The CDR3 consists of 17 residues. V was clipped by 4 bases and J by 4 bases; unmatched bases: 12. CDR1 MDHEN and CDR2 SYDVKM come from the germline V gene. The CDR3 region has the DNA TGTGCCAGCAGTTCGCGACTAGCGGCAGGCCTGGCAGATACGCAGTATTTT. The encoded protein is CASSSRLAAGLADTQYF.

The rearrangement uses TRBV11-2 and TRBJ2-3, with D perhaps TRBD1 or TRBD2 (5 bases each). Germline loops: CDR1 SGHAT, CDR2 FQNNGV. The ends were cut back, 5 bases at V and 1 base at J, with 16 bases in the middle. CDR3 size: 16 residues. The CDR3 sequence is CASSRGASRGTDTQYF. In DNA, the CDR3 is TGTGCCAGCAGCAGAGGGGCTAGCAGAGGCACAGATACGCAGTATTTT.

The chain links TRBV27 to TRBJ2-2, with 8 positions matching TRBD1. The CDR3 contains 16 residues. Trimming took 4 bases from V and 4 from J; bases not matched to a gene: 8. CDR1 is MNHEY, CDR2 SMNVEV, per germline (reference sequence). The CDR3 coding sequence is TGTGCCAGCAGTTCCCGGACAGGGAGCCCCACCGGGGAGCTGTTTTTT. It encodes CASSSRTGSPTGELFF.

The rearrangement links TRBV4-2 to TRBJ2-7; the D gene is possibly TRBD2 (5 bases). The CDR3 totals 15 residues. The germline CDR1 and CDR2 sequences are LGHNA and YNFKEQ. V gave up 4 bases and J gave up 6 bases, with 19 bases separating them. The CDR3 is CASSPGIPSAGEQYF. The CDR3 region has the DNA TGTGCCAGCAGCCCCGGGATCCCCTCCGCGGGCGAGCAGTACTTC.

V usage is TRBV20-1 and J usage is TRBJ2-3; TRBD2 matches at 9 bases. The CDR3 has 15 amino acids. Germline CDR1 and CDR2: DFQATT and SNEGSKA (reference sequence). After removal of 3 bases from V and 7 bases from J, the junction contained 11 bases not matched to a gene. The chain's CDR3 is CSASVAGDSMNTQYF. The CDR3 nucleotides are TGCAGTGCTAGTGTAGCGGGAGACTCGATGAATACGCAGTATTTT.